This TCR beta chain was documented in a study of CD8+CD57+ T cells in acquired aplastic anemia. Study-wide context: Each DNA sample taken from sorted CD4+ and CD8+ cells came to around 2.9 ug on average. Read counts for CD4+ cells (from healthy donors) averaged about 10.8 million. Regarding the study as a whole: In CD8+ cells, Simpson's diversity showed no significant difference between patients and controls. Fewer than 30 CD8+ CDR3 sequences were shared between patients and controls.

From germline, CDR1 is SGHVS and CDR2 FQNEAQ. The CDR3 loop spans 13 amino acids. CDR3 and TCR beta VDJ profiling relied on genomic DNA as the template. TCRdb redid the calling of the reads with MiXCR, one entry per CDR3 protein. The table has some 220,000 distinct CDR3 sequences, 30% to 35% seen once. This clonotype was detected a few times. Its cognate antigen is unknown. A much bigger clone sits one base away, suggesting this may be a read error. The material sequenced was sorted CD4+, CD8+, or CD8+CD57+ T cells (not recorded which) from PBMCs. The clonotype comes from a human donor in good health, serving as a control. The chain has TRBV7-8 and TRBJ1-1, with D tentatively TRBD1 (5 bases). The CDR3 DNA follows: TGTGTCAGCAGCCGGGGGAAGAACACTGAAGCTTTCTTT. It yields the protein CVSSRGKNTEAFF.